These 4 T cell receptor beta chains came from one sample sequenced in a study of cytomegalovirus exposure and HLA in healthy donors. PCR primers comprised 60 Vbeta and 13 Jbeta primers. Measured with immunoSEQ multiplex PCR; TCRdb has only the in-frame clones, and not every one. The sample holds about 58,000 clones. Source material: PBMCs. The receptors shown here come from a woman aged 18-29 years in good health and CMV-seronegative.

This chain connects TRBV29-1 to TRBJ1-3; D is unresolved. Germline V gives CDR1 SQVTM, CDR2 ANQGSEA. V lost 4 bases and J 8 bases, leaving 9 bases between the germline ends. This CDR3 spans 11 amino acids. In nucleotides, the CDR3 is TGCAGCGTTGTGTCAACAGACACCATATATTTT. Translating it yields CSVVSTDTIYF.

The CDR3 nucleotides are TGCGCCAGCAGCCAACTAGCGGGGGTCGCAGATACGCAGTATTTT. Translated: CASSQLAGVADTQYF. This chain joins TRBV4-1 and TRBJ2-3, with 10 positions matching TRBD2. Germline CDR1 reads MGHRA; CDR2 reads YSYEKL. V shed 2 bases and J 4 bases; nucleotides not matched to a gene: 3. This CDR3 is built from 15 residues.

The chain couples TRBV7-9 to TRBJ2-1; D not resolved. V was pared by 1 base and J by 6 bases, with 4 bases between. This CDR3 region has 12 residues. Germline loops: CDR1 SEHNR, CDR2 FQNEAQ (reference sequence). CDR3 protein: CASSLGLNEQFF. In nucleotides, the CDR3 is TGTGCCAGCAGCTTAGGACTCAATGAGCAGTTCTTC.

Concerning this clone: The junction departs from germline at one end; a sequencing error may be responsible. The rearrangement links TRBV27 to TRBJ2-5; 9 bases align to TRBD1. CDR3 length equals 15 residues. Per germline, CDR1 MNHEY and CDR2 SMNVEV (reference sequence). The CDR3 protein is CASSPPGTGQGTQYF. The DNA for the CDR3 is TGTGCCAGCAGTCCACCCGGGACAGGGCAAGGGACCCAGTACTTC.